The rows below give T cell receptor beta chains drawn from one sample of a study of T cell changes during pregnancy in multiple sclerosis. Libraries were prepared by immunoSEQ multiplex PCR; TCRdb keeps only in-frame clonotypes and omits some of them. The repertoire has roughly 80,000 clones, roughly 94% of them found once; the top ten carry over 1.3%. The specimen comprised peripheral blood, sampled before pregnancy. The receptors here all came from a female donor with multiple sclerosis, enrolled in a pregnancy study. CDR3s include the opening cysteine and the closing phenylalanine or tryptophan.

v_gene	j_gene	CDR3aa
TRBV5-1	TRBJ1-1	CASSFNRQGMNTEAFF
TRBV11-2	TRBJ2-3	CASSSTSGGASTDTQYF
TRBV19	TRBJ1-5	CASSILQGNQPQHF
TRBV5-5	TRBJ1-3	CASTGGTGYSGNTIYF
TRBV9	TRBJ2-1	CASSPQGHEQFF
TRBV6-5	TRBJ2-7	CASSYLRSGQPYEQYF
TRBV21-1	TRBJ1-2	CASSPTVELAGTYGYTF
TRBV27	TRBJ1-1	CASRKGYTEAFF
TRBV10-3	TRBJ1-1	CAISRDRDTEAFF
TRBV10-2	TRBJ1-2	CASSEGGDNYGYTF
TRBV9	TRBJ2-1	CASSVATGTAVGATEQFF
TRBV6-5	TRBJ2-7	CASSRQGGSYEQYF
TRBV7-9	TRBJ2-3	CASSPRTGSGPTDTQYF
TRBV6-1	TRBJ2-7	CASSGLTGGGNEQYF
TRBV19	TRBJ1-1	CASSIFSAGTEAFF
TRBV19	TRBJ1-5	CASSLTGQGKSQPQHF
TRBV29-1	TRBJ2-7	CSAGQGDEQYF
TRBV7-6	TRBJ1-5	CASSQGTGQPQHF
TRBV6-1	TRBJ2-2	CASKTAGATGELFF
TRBV6-1	TRBJ1-2	CASSRGQLYGYTF
TRBV10-1	TRBJ2-1	CASNLAAGRHNEQFF
TRBV19	TRBJ1-4	CASSTGQGVGTNEKLFF
TRBV11-2	TRBJ1-5	CASSAQGAFDQPQHF
TRBV14	TRBJ2-3	CATRGYGGSDTQYF
TRBV7-3	TRBJ2-3	CASSPSGGGDTQYF
TRBV30	TRBJ1-5	CAWSPPLGARTNQPQHF
TRBV5-4	TRBJ1-3	CASSFPGANTIYF
TRBV7-6	TRBJ1-5	CASSLTGSPNQPQHF